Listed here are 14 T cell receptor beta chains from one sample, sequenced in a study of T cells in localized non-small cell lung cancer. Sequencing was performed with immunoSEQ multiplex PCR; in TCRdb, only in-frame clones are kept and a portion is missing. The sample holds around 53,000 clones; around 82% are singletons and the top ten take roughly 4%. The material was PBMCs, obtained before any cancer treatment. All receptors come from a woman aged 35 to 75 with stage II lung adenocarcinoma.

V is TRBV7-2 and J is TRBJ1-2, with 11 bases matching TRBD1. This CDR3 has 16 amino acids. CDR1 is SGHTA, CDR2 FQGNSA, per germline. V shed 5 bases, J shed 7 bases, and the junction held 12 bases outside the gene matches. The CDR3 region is CASSTHPSGTGGGYTF. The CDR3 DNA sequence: TGTGCCAGCAGCACCCACCCCTCCGGGACAGGGGGTGGCTACACCTTC.

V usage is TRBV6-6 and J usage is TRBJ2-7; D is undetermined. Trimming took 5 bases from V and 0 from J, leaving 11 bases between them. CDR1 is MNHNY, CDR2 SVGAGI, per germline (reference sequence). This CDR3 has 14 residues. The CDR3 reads CASSPVPTSYEQYF. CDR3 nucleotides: TGTGCCAGCAGTCCAGTCCCCACCTCCTACGAGCAGTACTTC.

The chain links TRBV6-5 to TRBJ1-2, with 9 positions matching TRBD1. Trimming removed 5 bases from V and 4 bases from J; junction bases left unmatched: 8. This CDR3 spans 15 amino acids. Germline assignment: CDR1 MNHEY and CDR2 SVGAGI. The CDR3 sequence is CASSPPGQGSYGYTF. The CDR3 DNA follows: TGTGCCAGCAGTCCTCCGGGACAGGGATCCTATGGCTACACCTTC.

This CDR3 reads CASSRGNTEAFF. The CDR3 region has the DNA TGTGCCAGCTCAAGGGGGAACACTGAAGCTTTCTTT. The chain is built from TRBV6-5 and TRBJ1-1; possible D gene TRBD1, 5 bases. The V end lost 8 bases, the J end lost 1 base, and 8 bases lay between the germline ends. CDR1 and CDR2 (germline): MNHEY, SVGAGI. The CDR3 has 12 residues.

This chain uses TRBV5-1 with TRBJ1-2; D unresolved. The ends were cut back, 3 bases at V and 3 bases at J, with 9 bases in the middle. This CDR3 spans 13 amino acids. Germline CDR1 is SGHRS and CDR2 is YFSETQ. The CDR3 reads CASSSTLHYGYTF. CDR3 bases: TGCGCCAGCAGCTCGACTCTTCACTATGGCTACACCTTC.

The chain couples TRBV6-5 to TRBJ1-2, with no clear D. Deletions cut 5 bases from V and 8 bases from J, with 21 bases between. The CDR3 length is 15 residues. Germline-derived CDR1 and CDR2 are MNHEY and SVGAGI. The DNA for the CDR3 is TGTGCCAGCAGTCCTAGCGGAACAGCCCTTAGGGGCTACACCTTC. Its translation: CASSPSGTALRGYTF.

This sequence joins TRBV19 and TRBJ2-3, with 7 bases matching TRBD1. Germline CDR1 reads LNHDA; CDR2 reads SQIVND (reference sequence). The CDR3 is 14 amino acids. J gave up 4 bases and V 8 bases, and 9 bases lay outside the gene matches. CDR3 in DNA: TGTGCCAGTCAAGAGGGGGCTTGGGCAGATACGCAGTATTTT. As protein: CASQEGAWADTQYF.

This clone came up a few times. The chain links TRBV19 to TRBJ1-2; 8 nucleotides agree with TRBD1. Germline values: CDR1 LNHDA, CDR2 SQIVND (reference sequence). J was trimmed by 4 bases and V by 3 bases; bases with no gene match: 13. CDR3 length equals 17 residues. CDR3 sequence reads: CASSITDRADGVYGYTF. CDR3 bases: TGTGCCAGTAGTATTACGGACAGGGCAGATGGAGTCTATGGCTACACCTTC.

The CDR3 protein is CASSLEVVFTQYF. The CDR3 nucleotides are TGTGCCAGCAGCTTAGAGGTAGTGTTTACGCAGTATTTT. The chain joins TRBV11-2 to TRBJ2-3, with unresolved D. The germline V gene encodes CDR1 SGHAT and CDR2 FQNNGV. Trimming took off 0 bases at V and 8 bases at J, with 9 bases between the two ends. There are 13 residues in the CDR3.

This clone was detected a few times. CDR3 DNA sequence: TGTGCCAGTAGCAGGGACATCCCCTACGAGCAGTACTTC. Amino acids: CASSRDIPYEQYF. The chain links TRBV19 to TRBJ2-7, with D possibly matching TRBD1 (6 bases). The germline V gene has CDR1 LNHDA and CDR2 SQIVND (reference sequence). This CDR3 contains 13 residues. Trimming stripped 6 bases from V and 2 bases from J, with 11 bases between.

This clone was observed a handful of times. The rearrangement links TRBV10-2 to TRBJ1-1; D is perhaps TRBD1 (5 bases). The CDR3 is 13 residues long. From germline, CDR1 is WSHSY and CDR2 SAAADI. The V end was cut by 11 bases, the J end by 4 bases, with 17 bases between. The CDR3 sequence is CACLETVLTEAFF. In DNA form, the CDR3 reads TGCGCCTGTCTGGAGACAGTTCTCACTGAAGCTTTCTTT.

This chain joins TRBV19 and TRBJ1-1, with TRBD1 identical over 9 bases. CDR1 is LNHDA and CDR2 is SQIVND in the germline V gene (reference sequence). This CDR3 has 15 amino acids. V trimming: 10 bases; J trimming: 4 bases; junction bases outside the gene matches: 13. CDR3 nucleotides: TGTGCCACAACCGGTGGCTGGACAGGGGCCACTGAAGCTTTCTTT. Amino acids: CATTGGWTGATEAFF.

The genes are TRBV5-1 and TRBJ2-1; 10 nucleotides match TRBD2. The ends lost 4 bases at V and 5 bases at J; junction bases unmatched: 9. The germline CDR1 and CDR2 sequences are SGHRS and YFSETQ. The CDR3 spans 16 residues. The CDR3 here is CASSPYDSGGNNEQFF. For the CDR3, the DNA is TGCGCCAGCAGCCCCTACGATAGCGGGGGGAACAATGAGCAGTTCTTC.

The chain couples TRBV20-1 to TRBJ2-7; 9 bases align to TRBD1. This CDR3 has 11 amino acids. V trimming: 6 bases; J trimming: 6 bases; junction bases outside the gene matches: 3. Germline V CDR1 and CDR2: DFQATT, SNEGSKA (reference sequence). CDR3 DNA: TGCAGTGCCCGGGACAGGGCCGAGCAGTACTTC. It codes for CSARDRAEQYF.